The 18 T cell receptor beta chains presented below share a single source sample, sequenced in a study of tumor-infiltrating lymphocytes in primary liver carcinoma. DNA and RNA were both co-extracted from 20-30 mg of bulk tissue that had not been sorted. Total RNA (roughly 550 ng) served as template for TCR beta cDNA synthesis primed by a constant-region primer. Slightly modified ARM-PCR with three nested multiplex PCR rounds yielded TCR beta libraries. The two initial PCR rounds, roughly 11 cycles each, used TRBV1-TRBV30 forward and C-beta reverse primers. One entry per CDR3 protein results from TCRdb running MiXCR on the multiplex PCR reads. The sample carries approximately 110,000 distinct CDR3 sequences, less than 80% recorded once. The sequenced sample was liver tumor tissue from sampling region 1. The subset here: tumor region T1, superior pole. The receptors stem from a woman aged 55-75 years with primary liver carcinoma and hepatitis B virus infection.

About this clonotype itself: The junction and the germline gene differ at one end; a read error may be behind it. In DNA, the CDR3 is TGTACCTGGAGTGTAACGTCGGGCGGACAAGAGACCCAGTACTTC. It is translated as CTWSVTSGGQETQYF. The genes are TRBV30 and TRBJ2-5; unclear D gene. Germline lookup yields CDR1 GTSNPN and CDR2 SVGIG (reference sequence). This CDR3 contains 15 residues.

With regard to this clonotype: This sequence may be a read error, since a much larger clone differs from it by one base. The rearrangement joins TRBV12-3 or TRBV12-4 to TRBJ2-1, with TRBD1 matching over 9 bases. The CDR3 is 16 amino acids. This chain's CDR3 is CASSSTGGASYSEQFF. In DNA form, the CDR3 reads TGTGCCAGCAGCTCCACAGGGGGCGCCTCCTACAGTGAGCAGTTCTTC.

This clonotype was seen ten or more times. The chain links TRBV11-2 to TRBJ2-1; 8 bases fit TRBD2. Germline V lookup: CDR1 SGHAT, CDR2 FQNNGV. After removal of 1 base from V and 7 bases from J, the junction contained 9 bases not matched to a gene. The CDR3 is made up of 16 amino acids. The CDR3 region is CASSLVMGLDVNEQFF. CDR3 DNA: TGTGCCAGCAGCTTAGTCATGGGACTAGATGTGAATGAGCAGTTCTTC.

As for this clonotype: Possible read error: a much larger clone is one base away. This rearrangement joins TRBV28 to TRBJ1-4; a weak D match, TRBD1 (6 bases). Trimming left V 4 bases short and J 10 bases short, with 13 bases between. The CDR3 spans 13 residues. Looked up from germline, CDR1 is MDHEN and CDR2 is SYDVKM. DNA of the CDR3: TGTGCCAGCAGTTCCGGGACACTTGCAAAACTGTTTTTT. Encoded protein: CASSSGTLAKLFF.

This clonotype is judged medium-sized (0.01 to 0.1%). The chain joins TRBV12-3 or TRBV12-4 to TRBJ1-5; D is possibly TRBD1 (6 bases). The CDR3 has 15 residues. V was clipped by 5 bases and J by 0 bases, with 11 bases between them. The CDR3 DNA is TGTGCCAGCAGTCCGACAGGCAATAGCAATCAGCCCCAGCATTTT. Its translation: CASSPTGNSNQPQHF.

For this clonotype: The conserved final phenylalanine or tryptophan is absent from the CDR3, which likely points to a read error. The chain employs TRBV29-1 and TRBJ2-5; D ambiguous. Between the trimmed V and J ends, which lost 3 bases and 3 bases, there was a span of 8 bases. Germline CDR1 and CDR2: SQVTM and ANQGSEA. The CDR3 runs to 12 residues. The CDR3 bases are TGCAGCGTTGATAGAGGTGAAGAGACCCAGTACCTC. Encoded protein: CSVDRGEETQYL.

As for this clonotype: In this CDR3 the conserved last residue, phenylalanine or tryptophan, is missing, so a read error is likely. The chain combines TRBV6-6 with TRBJ1-2, with D possibly matching TRBD1 (6 bases). The CDR3 is made up of 13 amino acids. Looked up from germline, CDR1 is MNHNY and CDR2 is SVGAGI (reference sequence). DNA for the CDR3: TGTGCCAGCAATTACCCGGACAGTTCCGGCTACACCTAC. Its translation: CASNYPDSSGYTY.

As regards this clonotype: The missing conserved phenylalanine or tryptophan at the end of this CDR3 makes a read error likely. The DNA is left out, because the CDR3 cannot be placed on it with certainty; the CDR3 is given as TCRdb lists it. The chain links TRBV11-1 to TRBJ2-3; TRBD2, the D gene given by the table, was not confirmed from the DNA. The CDR3 is 14 amino acids in total, end residues counted. Per the germline V gene, CDR1 is SGHAT and CDR2 is FQDESV (reference sequence). This chain's CDR3 is CARSLRQRAGESRL.

A word on this clonotype: A much bigger clone sits one base away, suggesting this may be a read error. The V and J genes are TRBV5-6 and TRBJ1-1, with 8 bases fitting TRBD1. Looked up from germline, CDR1 is SGHDT and CDR2 is YYEEEE. This CDR3 spans 14 amino acids. CDR3 sequence reads: CASRQTGVNTKAFF. The CDR3 bases are TGTGCCAGCAGGCAGACAGGGGTGAACACTAAAGCTTTCTTT.

The chain links TRBV12-3 or TRBV12-4 to TRBJ1-5; the D gene is possibly TRBD1 (6 bases). The CDR3 length is 15 residues. The CDR3 bases are TGTGTTAGCAGTTTTGTCCCAGGGGCCAATCAGCCCCAGCATTTT. It translates to CVSSFVPGANQPQHF.

V usage is TRBV29-1 and J usage is TRBJ1-5; D unclear. Looked up from germline, CDR1 is SQVTM and CDR2 is ANQGSEA. The V end lost 3 bases, the J end lost 7 bases, and 13 bases lay between the germline ends. The CDR3 runs to 13 residues. As DNA, the CDR3 is TGCAGCGTTGAGCGTGCCTTCCGCCAGCCCCAGCATTTT. This encodes CSVERAFRQPQHF.

V is TRBV28 and J is TRBJ1-5, with D hard to call. Germline loops: CDR1 MDHEN, CDR2 SYDVKM. The CDR3 is made up of 14 amino acids. The germline V and J ends were trimmed by 7 bases and 3 bases, with 13 bases remaining between them. The CDR3 protein is CASNPRNYNQPQHF. For the CDR3, the DNA is TGTGCCAGCAACCCCAGAAATTACAATCAGCCCCAGCATTTT. The whole variable domain, remainder taken from reference TRBV28 and TRBJ1-5, is DVKVTQSSRYLVKRTGEKVFLECVQDMDHENMFWYRQDPGLGLRLIYFSYDVKMKEKGDIPEGYSVSREKKERFSLILESASTNQTSMYLCASNPRNYNQPQHFGDGTRLSIL.

This clonotype was seen ten or more times. The chain has TRBV11-2 and TRBJ2-7, with a possible D match to TRBD1 (7 bases). Trimming took off 5 bases at V and 4 bases at J, with 15 bases between the two ends. Germline loops: CDR1 SGHAT, CDR2 FQNNGV. This CDR3 is 14 amino acids long. CDR3 sequence (DNA): TGTGCCAGCAGCCCCTTATCAGGGGGGTACGAGCAGTACTTC. Protein: CASSPLSGGYEQYF.

A word on this clonotype: Without the conserved terminal phenylalanine or tryptophan, this CDR3 likely stems from a read error. V and J are TRBV11-3 and TRBJ1-1, with no clear D. Per the germline V gene, CDR1 is SGHNT and CDR2 is YENEEA. There are 13 residues in the CDR3. With 5 bases removed from V and 4 bases from J, the gap between germline ends came to 11 bases. The DNA for the CDR3 is TGTGCCAGCAGCCATTCACTGGCCACTGAAGCTTTCCTT. Translating gives CASSHSLATEAFL.

Concerning this clonotype itself: Relative to the germline gene, one junction end is altered; a read error may explain this. CDR3: CASSSKQAQAFF. The DNA of the CDR3 is TGCGCTAGCAGCTCTAAACAGGCTCAAGCTTTCTTT. This chain links TRBV11-2 with TRBJ1-1; D is perhaps TRBD1 (5 bases). The CDR3 is 12 residues long. From germline, CDR1 is SGHAT and CDR2 FQNNGV.

On this clonotype: Relative to the germline gene, one junction end is altered; a read error may explain this. The chain joins TRBV11-1 to TRBJ1-1; TRBD1 matches 7 bases. CDR3 length: 17 amino acids. Germline V lookup: CDR1 SGHAT, CDR2 FQDESV (reference sequence). CDR3 region: CACSLFPRTGMNIEAFF. The CDR3 bases are TGTGCCTGCAGCTTATTCCCCCGGACAGGTATGAACATTGAAGCCTTCTTT.

This clonotype showed up just once. A much larger clone lies one base from this, so it may be a read error. The chain joins TRBV5-1 to TRBJ2-2; D is undetermined. This CDR3 region has 16 residues. V lost 0 bases and J lost 10, with 19 bases in between. Germline assignment: CDR1 SGHRS and CDR2 YFSETQ. CDR3 amino acids: CASSLGHGQVSVELFF. Here the CDR3 DNA reads TGCGCCAGCAGCTTGGGGCATGGTCAGGTTTCCGTGGAGCTGTTTTTT.

Remarks on this clonotype: The CDR3 does not end in the conserved phenylalanine or tryptophan, so this is likely a read error. J is TRBJ2-1 and V is TRBV11-3, with 9 bases that match TRBD2. The germline CDR1 and CDR2 sequences are SGHNT and YENEEA. The CDR3 contains 15 residues. The CDR3 nucleotides read TGTGACAGCAGCCCGACTAGCGGAGTTTACAATGAGCAGTTCCTC. Residues: CDSSPTSGVYNEQFL.